The present TCR beta chain was sequenced within a study of early T cells in non-severe SARS-CoV-2 infection. Study-wide results and limits: CD4 and private specificities were missed by VDJdb matching, which favored anti-spike CD8 responses.

This clonotype was seen ten or more times. What it recognizes is unknown. With V trimmed by 3 bases and J by 6 bases, 6 bases remained unmatched. There are 15 residues in the CDR3. The V gene's germline CDR1 is MNHNS and CDR2 SASEGT. Individual cDNA molecules were tagged with unique molecular identifiers. TCRdb re-analysed the 5' RACE reads in MiXCR, keeping a single row per CDR3 protein. The table records 77,000 or so distinct CDR3 sequences, about 14% of them present only once. The receptor comes from an adult who was a healthcare worker with PCR-confirmed SARS-CoV-2 infection or an uninfected control (not recorded which). The rearrangement links TRBV6-1 to TRBJ1-5, with 9 bases aligning to TRBD1. The sample in question was whole blood, obtained at baseline. CDR3 sequence: CASSDGQGSSQPQHF. The CDR3, as DNA: TGTGCCAGCAGTGACGGACAGGGGTCGAGTCAGCCCCAGCATTTT.